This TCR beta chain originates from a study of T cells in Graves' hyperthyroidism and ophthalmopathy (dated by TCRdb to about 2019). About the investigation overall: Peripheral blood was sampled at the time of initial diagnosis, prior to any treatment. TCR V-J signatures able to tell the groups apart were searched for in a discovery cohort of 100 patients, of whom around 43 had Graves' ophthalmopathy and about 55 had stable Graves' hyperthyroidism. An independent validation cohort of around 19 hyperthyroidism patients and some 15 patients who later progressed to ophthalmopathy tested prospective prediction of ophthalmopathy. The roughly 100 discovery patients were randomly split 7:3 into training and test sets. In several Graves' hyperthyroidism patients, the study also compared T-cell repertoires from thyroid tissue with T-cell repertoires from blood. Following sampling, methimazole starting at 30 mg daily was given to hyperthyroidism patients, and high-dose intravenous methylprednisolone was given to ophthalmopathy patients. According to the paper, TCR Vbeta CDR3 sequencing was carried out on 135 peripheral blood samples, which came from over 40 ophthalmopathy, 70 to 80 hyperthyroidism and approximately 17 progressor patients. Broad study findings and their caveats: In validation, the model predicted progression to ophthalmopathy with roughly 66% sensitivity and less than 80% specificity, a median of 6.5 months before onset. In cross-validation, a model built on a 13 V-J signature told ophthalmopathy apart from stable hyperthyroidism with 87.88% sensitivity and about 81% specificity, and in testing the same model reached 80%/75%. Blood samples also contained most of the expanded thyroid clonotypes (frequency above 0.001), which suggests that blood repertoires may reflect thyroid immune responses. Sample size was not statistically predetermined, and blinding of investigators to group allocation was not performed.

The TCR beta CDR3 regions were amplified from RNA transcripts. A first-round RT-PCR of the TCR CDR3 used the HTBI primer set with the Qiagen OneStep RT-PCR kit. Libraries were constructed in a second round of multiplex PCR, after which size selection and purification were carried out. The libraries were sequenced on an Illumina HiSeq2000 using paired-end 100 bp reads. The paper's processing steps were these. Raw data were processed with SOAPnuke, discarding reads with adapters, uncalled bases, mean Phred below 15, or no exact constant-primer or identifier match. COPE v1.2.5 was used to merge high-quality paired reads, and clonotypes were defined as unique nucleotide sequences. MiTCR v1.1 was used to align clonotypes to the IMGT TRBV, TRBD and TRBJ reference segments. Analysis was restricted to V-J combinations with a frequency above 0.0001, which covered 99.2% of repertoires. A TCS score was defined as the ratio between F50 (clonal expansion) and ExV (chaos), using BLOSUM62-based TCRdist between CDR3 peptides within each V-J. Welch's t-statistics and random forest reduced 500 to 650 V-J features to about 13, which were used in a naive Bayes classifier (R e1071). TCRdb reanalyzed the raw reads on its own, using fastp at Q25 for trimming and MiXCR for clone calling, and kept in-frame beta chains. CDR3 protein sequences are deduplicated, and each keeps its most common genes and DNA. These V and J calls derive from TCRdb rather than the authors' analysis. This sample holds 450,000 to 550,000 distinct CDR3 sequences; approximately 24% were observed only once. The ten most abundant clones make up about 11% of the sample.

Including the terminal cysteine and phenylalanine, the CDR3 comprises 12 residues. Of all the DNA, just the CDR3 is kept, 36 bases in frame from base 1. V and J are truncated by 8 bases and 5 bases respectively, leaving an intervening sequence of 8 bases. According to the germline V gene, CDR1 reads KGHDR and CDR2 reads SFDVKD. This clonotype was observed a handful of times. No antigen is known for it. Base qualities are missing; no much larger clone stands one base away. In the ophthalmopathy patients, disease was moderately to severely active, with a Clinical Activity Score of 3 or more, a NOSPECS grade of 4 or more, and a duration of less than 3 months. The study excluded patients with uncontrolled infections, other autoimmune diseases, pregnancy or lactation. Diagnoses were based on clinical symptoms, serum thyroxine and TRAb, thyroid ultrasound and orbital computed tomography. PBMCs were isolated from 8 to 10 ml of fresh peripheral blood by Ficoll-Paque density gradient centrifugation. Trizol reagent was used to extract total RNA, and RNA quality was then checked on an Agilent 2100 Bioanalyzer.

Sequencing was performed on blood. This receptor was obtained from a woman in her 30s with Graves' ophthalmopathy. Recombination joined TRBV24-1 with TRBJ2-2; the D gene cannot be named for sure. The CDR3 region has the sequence CATTDGTGELFF. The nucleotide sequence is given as TGTGCCACCACCGACGGGACCGGGGAGCTGTTTTTT.